This entry is about one T cell receptor beta chain. Its antigen remains unidentified. This record comes from a study of CXCR3-negative and CXCR3-positive naive CD8 T cells. Study details: Roughly 1.5 +/- 0.3 million TRB reads came from each library, giving around 130 million in total.

This CDR3 region has 15 residues. UMI-labeled TRB cDNA libraries were prepared by 5' RACE. TCRdb re-called the 5' RACE reads and shows each CDR3 protein once, DNA omitted. This sample's table has 100,000 to 150,000 distinct CDR3 sequences. Study results and caveats: Memory cells diverged, while naive CXCR3-positive and CXCR3-negative cells had similar TRBV-TRBJ usage. In both naive subsets diversity was comparably high, whereas memory CD8+ cells showed much lower diversity.

This TCR was sampled from a human donor in good health. Some clones in this sample may be carry-over from other donors' samples. The chain combines TRBV12-3 or TRBV12-4 with TRBJ1-1; TCRdb calls TRBD1, which cannot be checked without DNA. Material for sequencing was naive CXCR3- CD8+ T cells from blood. Subset here: CD45RO-CCR7+CD27+CD95- naive CD8+ T cells lacking CXCR3 (TNR3-). The CDR3 region is CASSPRGIENTEAFF.